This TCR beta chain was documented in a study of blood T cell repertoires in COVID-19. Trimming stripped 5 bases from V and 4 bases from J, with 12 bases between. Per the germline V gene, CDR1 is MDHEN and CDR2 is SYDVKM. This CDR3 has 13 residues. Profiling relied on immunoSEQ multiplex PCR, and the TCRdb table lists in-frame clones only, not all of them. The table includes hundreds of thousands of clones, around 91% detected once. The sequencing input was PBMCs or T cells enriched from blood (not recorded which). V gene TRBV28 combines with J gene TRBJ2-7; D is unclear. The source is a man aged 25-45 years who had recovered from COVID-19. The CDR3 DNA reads TGTGCCAGCAGTACTTTCACCCAATACGAGCAGTACTTC. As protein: CASSTFTQYEQYF.